This T cell receptor (beta chain) was sequenced for a study of cytomegalovirus exposure and HLA in healthy donors. Primers for the PCR totalled 60 Vbeta and 13 Jbeta. Libraries were prepared by immunoSEQ multiplex PCR; TCRdb keeps only in-frame clonotypes and omits some of them. The sample contains over 120,000 clones, 70% of which appear only once. Per the germline V gene, CDR1 is SGHTA and CDR2 is FQGTGA. CDR3 size: 17 residues. V dropped 5 bases and J dropped 2 bases, with 20 bases sitting between them. A remark on this clone: Its antigen is still unknown.

Whole-study results and caveats: Sequences of the TCR beta chain were said to predict the HLA-A and HLA-B alleles of most subjects accurately.

The clonotype comes from a woman aged 55 to 70 in good health and CMV-seropositive. The chain uses TRBV7-3 and TRBJ2-3, with D tentatively TRBD1 (6 bases). Sequences were obtained from PBMCs. The CDR3 loop reads CASSLLSGRGFTDTQYF. DNA of the CDR3: TGTGCCAGCAGCCTCTTATCGGGCAGGGGTTTCACAGATACGCAGTATTTT.